The rows below give T cell receptor beta chains drawn from one sample of a study of human T cells and chemical hapten exposure. TCRdb analysed the RACE reads with MiXCR anew, one entry per CDR3 protein. The table has approximately 350,000 distinct CDR3 sequences, 6% to 7% seen once; the top ten hold around 6.1%. Specimen: whole blood, collected in connection with sensitization to the hapten diphenylcyclopropenone (DPC). The receptors were gathered from a woman under 30 with alopecia areata. Some clones in this sample may be carry-over from other donors' samples. Both conserved end residues are part of each CDR3. D genes are given only for firm matches. Some rows mark clone size as missing; the rest say once, few, many or name a class of expanded clone.

TRBD2	TRBV4-2	TRBJ2-1	few	TGTGCCAGCAGCCAAGAAAGCGGGGGGGCCTATGAGCAGTTCTTC	CASSQESGGAYEQFF
TRBD1	TRBV4-1	TRBJ2-7	-	TGCGCCAGCAGCCAAAACCCCGGGACAGGGGCCTACGAGCAGTACTTC	CASSQNPGTGAYEQYF
TRBD1	TRBV7-3	TRBJ2-2	many	TGTGCCAGCAGTAAGGACAGGAACCCCGGGGAGCTGTTTTTT	CASSKDRNPGELFF
-	TRBV11-2	TRBJ2-1	many	TGTGCCAGCAGCTCTGTCGGCAGTAACAATGAGCAGTTCTTC	CASSSVGSNNEQFF
-	TRBV4-3	TRBJ1-1	few	TGCGCCAGCAGCCAGGAGCTCTGGAACACTGAAGCTTTCTTT	CASSQELWNTEAFF
-	TRBV12-3/TRBV12-4	TRBJ2-6	few	TGTGCCAGCAGCATGCAGGGTTACGTCCTGACTTTC	CASSMQGYVLTF
TRBD2	TRBV9	TRBJ2-1	few	TGTGCCAGCAGCGTAGGGATTAGCGGGGTGGGGTATGAGCAGTTCTTC	CASSVGISGVGYEQFF
-	TRBV11-2	TRBJ2-2	-	TGTGCCAGCAGCTTAGGTTGGGACACGAACACCGGGGAGCTGTTTTTT	CASSLGWDTNTGELFF
TRBD2	TRBV28	TRBJ2-1	-	TGTGCCAGCAGTCCCCGGGGGACGGGGGGCTACAATGAGCAGTTCTTC	CASSPRGTGGYNEQFF
TRBD2	TRBV3-1	TRBJ2-5	many	TGTGCCAGCAGTCTTAGCGGGACCGGGGAGACCCAGTACTTC	CASSLSGTGETQYF
TRBD2	TRBV27	TRBJ2-1	few	TGTGCCAGCAGTTTGGAGCGGGGGGGAAATGAGCAGTTCTTC	CASSLERGGNEQFF
TRBD2	TRBV4-3	TRBJ2-1	few	TGCGCCAGCAGTTACACTAGCGGGGGTTACAATGAGCAGTTCTTC	CASSYTSGGYNEQFF
-	TRBV12-5	TRBJ2-1	few	TGTGCTAGTGGTTCCACCCTCCTAGCGACGAGCTCCTACAATGAGCAGTTCTTC	CASGSTLLATSSYNEQFF
TRBD1	TRBV12-3/TRBV12-4	TRBJ1-3	many	TGTGCCAGCAGACCGAACCTTGGGACAGGGAATTACTCTGGAAACACCATATATTTT	CASRPNLGTGNYSGNTIYF
-	TRBV19	TRBJ2-2	few	TGTGCCACCAGCGGATATCGTCCCGGGGAGCTGTTTTTT	CATSGYRPGELFF
-	TRBV29-1	TRBJ2-5	few	TGCAGCGTTGCAAGCGGTAGACAAGAGACCCAGTACTTC	CSVASGRQETQYF
TRBD1	TRBV5-1	TRBJ1-2	many	TGCGCCAGCAGCCTCCAACCCCCGGGACAGGAAAAAGCTAACTATGGCTACACCTTC	CASSLQPPGQEKANYGYTF
-	TRBV6-2/TRBV6-3	TRBJ2-5	-	TGTGCCAGCAGGAGTACAGGGACGGCAGAGACCCAGTACTTC	CASRSTGTAETQYF
-	TRBV19	TRBJ1-1	many	TGTGCCAGTAGTCGGCAGTTGGACACTGAAGCTTTCTTT	CASSRQLDTEAFF
TRBD1	TRBV6-2/TRBV6-3	TRBJ2-1	few	TGTGCCAGCAGTTACTCCCCGGACAGGTCCTCCTACAATGAGCAGTTCTTC	CASSYSPDRSSYNEQFF
-	TRBV20-1	TRBJ1-4	few	TGCAGTGCTAGAGATCCCGTAACAGCTAATGAAAAACTGTTTTTT	CSARDPVTANEKLFF
-	TRBV20-1	TRBJ1-1	many	TGCAGTGCCCCTATGGGCACTGAAGCTTTCTTT	CSAPMGTEAFF
-	TRBV7-6	TRBJ1-3	-	TGTGCCAGCAGCTTAGAATGGGGGTCTGGAAACACCATATATTTT	CASSLEWGSGNTIYF
TRBD1	TRBV7-8	TRBJ2-3	few	TGTGCCAGCAGCCCTGGGACAGCCACAGATACGCAGTATTTT	CASSPGTATDTQYF
-	TRBV18	TRBJ2-4	-	TGTGCCAGCTCACCCGAGCGACAGTCGGGAACTTCGTACTTC	CASSPERQSGTSYF
-	TRBV6-5	TRBJ2-7	-	TGTGCCAGCAGGATAGGTGGGGGTACCTACGAGCAGTACTTC	CASRIGGGTYEQYF
TRBD2	TRBV6-4	TRBJ2-3	-	TGTGCCAGCAGATCGACTAGCGGGGGAGGGCCAGATACGCAGTATTTT	CASRSTSGGGPDTQYF